Sequencing of this TCR beta chain was carried out in a study of blood T cell repertoires in COVID-19. Study-wide background: PBMCs, B-cell-depleted T cells, or T cells provided the cDNA or gDNA that made up the material.

The data were produced by immunoSEQ multiplex PCR, yet TCRdb's version contains in-frame clones alone and is incomplete. The sample lists some 120,000 clones, approximately 83% occurring once. Deletions cut 2 bases from V and 2 bases from J, with 18 bases between. CDR1 SGHVS and CDR2 FQNEAQ come from the germline V gene. CDR3 length: 17 residues. The V gene is TRBV7-8, the J gene TRBJ2-5; D perhaps matches TRBD1 (6 bases). This clonotype originated in a woman aged 45-60 years with acute or convalescent COVID-19. The source material was peripheral blood. CDR3 residues: CASSLLSLGQKQETQYF. The CDR3 DNA follows: TGTGCCAGCAGCTTATTGTCCCTTGGACAGAAACAAGAGACCCAGTACTTC.